The next 11 T cell receptor beta chains were all read from a single sample in a study of tumour-infiltrating T cells in Burkitt lymphoma. TCRdb's copy holds only in-frame clones and misses some; the assay was immunoSEQ multiplex PCR. The sample gives tens of thousands of clones, more than 25% of which show up once; approximately 2.6% is in the top ten. Sequenced sample: tumor tissue. The receptors here all came from a human donor with Burkitt lymphoma.

The chain links TRBV5-6 to TRBJ2-1; D could derive from TRBD1 or TRBD2 (5 bases each). The CDR3 covers 13 residues. Germline V CDR1 and CDR2: SGHDT, YYEEEE. V was shortened by 3 bases and J by 12 bases, with 16 bases between the two germline ends. The CDR3 coding sequence is TGTGCCAGCAGCTCATCCGGGGCCGACAGGCAGTTCTTC. Encoded protein: CASSSSGADRQFF.

V usage is TRBV4-2 and J usage is TRBJ2-3; the D gene is possibly TRBD1 (5 bases). Per the germline V gene, CDR1 is LGHNA and CDR2 is YNFKEQ. CDR3 size: 17 residues. The V and J ends lost 0 bases and 1 base respectively, with 14 bases between them. The CDR3 DNA follows: TGTGCCAGCAGCCAAGAACCGCAGGGCGTCGGCACAGATACGCAGTATTTT. It specifies CASSQEPQGVGTDTQYF.

The rearrangement uses TRBV14 and TRBJ2-7, with TRBD1 identical over 10 bases. The CDR3 is 14 amino acids. From germline, CDR1 is SGHDN and CDR2 FVKESK. The J segment lost 7 bases and the V segment lost 5 bases, leaving 8 bases of the junction unmatched. The CDR3 DNA reads TGTGCCAGCAGCTCCCGGGACAGGGGACTTGAGCAGTACTTC. Protein product: CASSSRDRGLEQYF.

This clone was found a few times. Here the CDR3 DNA reads TGTGCCAGCAGTAGGGGACTACCTAGCACAGATACGCAGTATTTT. This translates into CASSRGLPSTDTQYF. The chain recombines TRBV25-1 with TRBJ2-3, with 7 bases lining up with TRBD2. The CDR3 consists of 15 residues. J gave up 0 bases and V 5 bases, and 5 bases lay outside the gene matches. Germline assignment: CDR1 MGHDK and CDR2 SYGVNS.

The V and J genes are TRBV5-1 and TRBJ2-4, with 7 bases matching TRBD2. CDR3 length: 14 amino acids. V dropped 4 bases and J dropped 7; count of bases not matched to a gene: 8. Germline V lookup: CDR1 SGHRS, CDR2 YFSETQ. Here the CDR3 DNA reads TGCGCCAGCAGCGAGAGGGAGGGTAGGAACATTCAGTACTTC. It is translated as CASSEREGRNIQYF. The entire variable domain, with the rest obtained from reference TRBV5-1 and TRBJ2-4, is as follows: KAGVTQTPRYLIKTRGQQVTLSCSPISGHRSVSWYQQTPGQGLQFLFEYFSETQRNKGNFPGRFSGRQFSNSRSEMNVSTLELGDSALYLCASSEREGRNIQYFGAGTRLSVL.

The table lists this clone with a few counts. V usage is TRBV7-3 and J usage is TRBJ2-6, with TRBD2 matching 7 bases. Germline loops: CDR1 SGHTA, CDR2 FQGTGA. This CDR3 has 14 residues. V was clipped by 5 bases and J by 12 bases; unmatched bases: 10. CDR3 in amino acids: CASSRSGPPSVLTF. The CDR3 DNA follows: TGTGCCAGCAGCCGTAGCGGGCCCCCCAGCGTCCTGACTTTC.

The table lists this clone with a few counts. This chain connects TRBV4-2 to TRBJ1-6, with 9 positions matching TRBD1. Germline CDR1 reads LGHNA; CDR2 reads YNFKEQ. Germline trimming cut 1 base from V and 7 bases from J; bases unmatched to any gene: 5. The CDR3 is 16 residues long. This CDR3 is CASSQVGDRVNSPLHF. Written as DNA, the CDR3 is TGTGCCAGCAGCCAAGTCGGGGACAGGGTCAATTCACCCCTCCACTTT.

The chain has TRBV7-9 and TRBJ1-5; D remains unclear. Germline CDR1 is SEHNR and CDR2 is FQNEAQ (reference sequence). V shed 5 bases and J shed 6 bases, with 17 bases lying between them. This CDR3 is 15 amino acids long. Here the CDR3 DNA reads TGTGCCAGCAGCCCAGGCCCAGTACGGGGTCAGCCCCAGCATTTT. Translated: CASSPGPVRGQPQHF.

This clone was seen a few times. The chain links TRBV5-6 to TRBJ2-3; D unclear. The CDR3 length is 13 residues. CDR1 SGHDT and CDR2 YYEEEE come from the germline V gene. V was trimmed by 2 bases and J by 1 base, leaving 5 bases between them. The CDR3 here is CASSFPGTDTQYF. CDR3 bases: TGTGCCAGCAGCTTTCCAGGCACAGATACGCAGTATTTT.

The chain has TRBV6-5 and TRBJ1-5; D unresolved. In germline, CDR1 is MNHEY, CDR2 SVGAGI. The V gene lost 0 bases and the J gene lost 4 bases, with 7 bases spanning the gap. The CDR3 runs to 14 residues. CDR3 in DNA: TGTGCCAGCAGTTACTCGGCCATAAATCAGCCCCAGCATTTT. It specifies CASSYSAINQPQHF.

The table lists this clone with a few counts. This sequence joins TRBV1 and TRBJ2-7. TRBV1 is tagged as a pseudogene. The CDR3 totals 11 residues. This CDR3 is CTSSPDYEQYF. Written as DNA, the CDR3 is TGCACCAGCAGCCCTGACTACGAGCAGTACTTC.